The 3 T cell receptor beta chains below were found in one sample sequenced in a study of shared clonotypes between healthy human individuals. Clones were sequenced by immunoSEQ multiplex PCR, and TCRdb holds only the in-frame ones, with some missing. The sample has a few million clones, around 93% seen once. The specimen was naive CD4+ T cells from PBMCs. Subset here: CD45RA+ positively selected. The receptor source for this set is a man aged 18 to 35 in good health. Some clones in this sample may be carry-over from other donors' samples.

The chain combines TRBV9 with TRBJ2-4; D possibly corresponds to TRBD2 (6 bases). Germline-derived CDR1 and CDR2 are SGDLS and YYNGEE. Trimming left V 3 bases short and J 8 bases short, with 15 bases between. The CDR3 runs 14 residues. CDR3 DNA sequence: TGTGCCAGCAGCGGACGGATCCCGGGGGACATTCAGTACTTC. Its translation: CASSGRIPGDIQYF.

This clone was found once. This rearrangement joins TRBV11-2 to TRBJ2-1, with a tentative D call TRBD2 (6 bases). CDR1 and CDR2 from the germline V gene are SGHAT and FQNNGV. The V end was cut by 5 bases, the J end by 5 bases, with 16 bases between. There are 15 residues in the CDR3. The CDR3 loop is CASSPRLEGDNEQFF. CDR3 bases: TGTGCCAGCAGCCCGCGACTAGAAGGTGACAATGAGCAGTTCTTC.

CDR3 sequence (DNA): TGTGCCAGCAGCTGGACTAGCATGGAGACCCAGTACTTC. Protein sequence: CASSWTSMETQYF. J is TRBJ2-5 and V is TRBV7-2; TRBD2 agrees at 8 bases. Unmatched junction bases numbered 3, after V lost 4 bases and J lost 5 bases. The CDR3 has 13 residues. Germline V lookup: CDR1 SGHTA, CDR2 FQGNSA.